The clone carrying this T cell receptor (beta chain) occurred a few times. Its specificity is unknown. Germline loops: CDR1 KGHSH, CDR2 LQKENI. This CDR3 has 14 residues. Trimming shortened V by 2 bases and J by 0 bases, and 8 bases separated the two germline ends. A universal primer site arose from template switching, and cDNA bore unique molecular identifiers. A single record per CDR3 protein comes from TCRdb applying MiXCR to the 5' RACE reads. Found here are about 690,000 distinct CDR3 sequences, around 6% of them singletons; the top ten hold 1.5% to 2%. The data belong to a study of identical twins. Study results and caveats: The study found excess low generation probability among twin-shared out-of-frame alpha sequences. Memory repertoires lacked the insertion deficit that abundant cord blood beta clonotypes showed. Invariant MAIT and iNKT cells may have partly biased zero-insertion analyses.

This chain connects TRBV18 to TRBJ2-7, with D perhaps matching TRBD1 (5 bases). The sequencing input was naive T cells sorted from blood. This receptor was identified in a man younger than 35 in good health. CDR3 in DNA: TGTGCCAGCTCACCAGGGGCCACCTCCTACGAGCAGTACTTC. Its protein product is CASSPGATSYEQYF.